The rows below give T cell receptor beta chains drawn from one sample of a study of T-cell reconstitution after alpha-beta-depleted transplantation in children. One entry per CDR3 protein results from TCRdb running MiXCR on the PCR reads. The top ten clones hold 2% of a sample with about 490,000 distinct CDR3 sequences, roughly 10% of them seen once. The starting material was PBMCs, obtained before TCRalphabeta/CD19-depleted stem cell transplant. The source is a child under 10 years old with inherited bone marrow failure, due to receive a stem cell transplant. The CDR3 runs from the conserved cysteine through the conserved F or W. The D gene is left open where the match is weak. Size values are once, few and many counts, or a class for expanded clones, and some rows have none.

14	TRBV20-1	many	TRBJ1-1	TRBD1	TGCAGTGCTCAAGGACAGGGGGCCTCCTATGAAGCTTTCTTT	CSAQGQGASYEAFF
14	TRBV19	-	TRBJ2-7	TRBD2	TGTGCCAGTAGTATCGGTGCGGGAGGCCCCGAGCAGTACTTC	CASSIGAGGPEQYF
12	TRBV19	many	TRBJ1-5	-	TGTGCCAGTAGTATAGGGGATCAGCCCCAGCATTTT	CASSIGDQPQHF
17	TRBV7-9	few	TRBJ2-1	-	TGTGCCAGCAGCTTAGAGTACGGGAGACCCTTTTACAATGAGCAGTTCTTC	CASSLEYGRPFYNEQFF
17	TRBV5-1	many	TRBJ2-1	TRBD2	TGCGCCAGCAGCCCTCGTCGACCGGGACTAGAAGGGAATGAGCAGTTCTTC	CASSPRRPGLEGNEQFF
17	TRBV6-1	many	TRBJ2-7	-	TGTGCCAGCAGTGAAAGGATGGGGCTGAGGGGTTTCTACGAGCAGTACTTC	CASSERMGLRGFYEQYF
16	TRBV7-9	few	TRBJ2-3	-	TGTGCCAGCAGCCAATTTCAGGGGCCTAGCACAGATACGCAGTATTTT	CASSQFQGPSTDTQYF
14	TRBV12-3/TRBV12-4	once	TRBJ1-1	-	TGTGCCAGCAGTGTCCGGGGCGGAGGCCCTGAAGCTTTCTTT	CASSVRGGGPEAFF
15	TRBV20-1	-	TRBJ2-7	TRBD2	TGCAGTGCTAGTCGACTAGCGGGAGGGGTCTACGAGCAGTACTTC	CSASRLAGGVYEQYF
15	TRBV10-3	once	TRBJ2-2	-	TGTGCCATCCCCCTCCGGACTCCCCACACCGGGGAGCTGTTTTTT	CAIPLRTPHTGELFF
14	TRBV13	many	TRBJ1-3	TRBD1	TGTGCCAGCGGACAGGGTTTAGCTGGAAACACCATATATTTT	CASGQGLAGNTIYF
16	TRBV4-3	many	TRBJ2-1	TRBD2	TGCGCCAGCAGCCAAATGACTAGCGGGAGTTCCAATGAGCAGTTCTTC	CASSQMTSGSSNEQFF
16	TRBV29-1	many	TRBJ2-1	TRBD2	TGCAGCGTTGAAGATGTCGGGCAGCGGGGATACGATGAGCAGTTCTTC	CSVEDVGQRGYDEQFF
18	TRBV28	many	TRBJ2-1	TRBD2	TGTGCCAGCCGCCCACTAGCGGAGGACCCCCTCCTTACATATGAGCAGTTCTTC	CASRPLAEDPLLTYEQFF
15	TRBV7-9	many	TRBJ1-2	-	TGTGCCAGCAGCTTAGGATCGGGGGGCGGCGATGGCTACACCTTC	CASSLGSGGGDGYTF
20	TRBV10-3	once	TRBJ2-1	TRBD2	TGTGCCATCAGTGCCCCTAGCGGGGGGGCCAATTCCCCTTTTTCCCCTGAGCAGTTCTTC	CAISAPSGGANSPFSPEQFF
16	TRBV27	many	TRBJ1-1	-	TGTGCCAGCAGTTTAATGGCACAGGCTGGGGACACTGAAGCTTTCTTT	CASSLMAQAGDTEAFF
13	TRBV10-3	many	TRBJ2-7	-	TGTGCCATCAGTGGGGGACTGGTATACGAGCAGTACTTC	CAISGGLVYEQYF
15	TRBV9	many	TRBJ2-1	TRBD2	TGTGCCAGCAGCGTAGGGACTAGCGGGCTCAATGAGCAGTTCTTC	CASSVGTSGLNEQFF
18	TRBV12-3/TRBV12-4	many	TRBJ2-5	TRBD1	TGTGCCAGCAGTCAGGGACAGGGATACTCAAGGTACCAAGAGACCCAGTACTTC	CASSQGQGYSRYQETQYF
15	TRBV19	many	TRBJ1-1	-	TGTGCCAGTAGCCCCTGGATAGGAGGTGGCACTGAAGCTTTCTTT	CASSPWIGGGTEAFF
15	TRBV28	many	TRBJ2-3	-	TGTGCCAGCAGTGCCCACGGTATCCTCTCAGATACGCAGTATTTT	CASSAHGILSDTQYF
17	TRBV5-5	many	TRBJ2-2	TRBD1	TGTGCCAGCAGCCGGAGAGGGACAGGGGTAGGAACCGGGGAGCTGTTTTTT	CASSRRGTGVGTGELFF
13	TRBV7-2	many	TRBJ2-1	TRBD2	TGTGCCAGCAGCGCGCTACTAGCGGGGTTGCAGTTCTTC	CASSALLAGLQFF
17	TRBV10-3	many	TRBJ2-1	TRBD1	TGTGCCATCAGTGGGTGGCCAGGACAGGGGGATTACAATGAGCAGTTCTTC	CAISGWPGQGDYNEQFF
16	TRBV12-3/TRBV12-4	-	TRBJ2-5	-	TGTGCCAGCAGCTTGGGGGGGGGGCGTATAGGAGAGACCCAGTACTTC	CASSLGGGRIGETQYF
11	TRBV12-3/TRBV12-4	-	TRBJ2-1	-	TGTGCCAGCAGTTTAGGGCGCGGGACGTTCTTC	CASSLGRGTFF
15	TRBV6-2/TRBV6-3	many	TRBJ1-5	-	TGTGCCAGCAGCCCAGGGGAAGGGAGAAATCAGCCCCAGCATTTT	CASSPGEGRNQPQHF